These 10 T cell receptor beta chains share one sample of origin, sequenced in a study of blood T cell repertoires in COVID-19. Only in-frame clones appear in the TCRdb table, and some are missing; sequencing was by immunoSEQ multiplex PCR. The sample lists 250,000 or so clones, around 90% occurring once. The sample taken for sequencing was PBMCs or T cells enriched from blood (not recorded which). These receptor sequences come from a man in his forties or fifties who had been exposed to COVID-19.

The V gene is TRBV5-6, the J gene TRBJ1-6, with TRBD1 identical over 9 bases. The CDR3 loop spans 16 amino acids. Per germline, CDR1 SGHDT and CDR2 YYEEEE. Trimming cost V 4 bases and J 4 bases; bases outside gene matches: 6. DNA of the CDR3: TGTGCCAGCAGCCCCCGGACAGGGGAATATAATTCACCCCTCCACTTT. Its protein is CASSPRTGEYNSPLHF.

The CDR3 here is CASSMDRRDRGAETQYF. DNA for the CDR3: TGTGCCAGTAGTATGGATCGTCGGGACAGGGGTGCTGAGACCCAGTACTTC. The chain combines TRBV19 with TRBJ2-5; the match to TRBD1 covers 10 bases. Germline V gives CDR1 LNHDA, CDR2 SQIVND (reference sequence). The CDR3 contains 17 residues. V gave up 3 bases and J gave up 5 bases; unmatched junction bases: 12.

This rearrangement joins TRBV6-5 to TRBJ1-2; TRBD1 might be the D (5 bases). Per germline, CDR1 MNHEY and CDR2 SVGAGI. V dropped 7 bases and J dropped 5 bases, with 17 bases sitting between them. There are 14 residues in the CDR3. The CDR3: CASTQWGGGYGYTF. In DNA, the CDR3 is TGTGCCAGCACCCAATGGGGGGGAGGTTATGGCTACACCTTC.

CDR3 coding DNA: TGTGCCTGGAGCGCAGGGGCACACACTGAAGCTTTCTTT. It translates to CAWSAGAHTEAFF. The V call is TRBV30, the J call TRBJ1-1, with D tentatively TRBD1 (6 bases). Germline V gives CDR1 GTSNPN, CDR2 SVGIG (reference sequence). Trimming took 3 bases from V and 3 from J, leaving 11 bases between them. CDR3 size: 13 residues. The variable domain in full, with the rest retrieved from reference TRBV30 and TRBJ1-1, is SQTIHQWPATLVQPVGSPLSLECTVEGTSNPNLYWYRQAAGRGLQLLFYSVGIGQISSEVPQNLSASRPQDRQFILSSKKLLLSDSGFYLCAWSAGAHTEAFFGQGTRLTVV.

This sequence joins TRBV4-1 and TRBJ1-2; 12 bases fit TRBD1. V was clipped by 0 bases and J by 1 base; unmatched bases: 3. The germline V gene encodes CDR1 MGHRA and CDR2 YSYEKL. CDR3 size: 17 residues. DNA of the CDR3: TGCGCCAGCAGCCAAGAGGGACAGGGGGCTTTTAACTATGGCTACACCTTC. Translated: CASSQEGQGAFNYGYTF.

The J gene is TRBJ2-7, the V gene TRBV19, with a weak D call TRBD2 (5 bases). V gave up 3 bases and J gave up 2 bases, with 11 bases separating them. This CDR3 spans 14 amino acids. The germline gives CDR1 LNHDA, CDR2 SQIVND (reference sequence). CDR3 nucleotide sequence: TGTGCCAGTAGTATTCAACTAGGTACCTACGAGCAGTACTTC. It encodes CASSIQLGTYEQYF.

The CDR3 region has the DNA TGTGCCAGCAGCAACTCCAGGGTATCAGGCAATGAGCAGTTCTTC. The encoded protein is CASSNSRVSGNEQFF. The chain carries TRBV7-8 and TRBJ2-1, with D possibly TRBD1 on 5 matching bases. CDR3 length: 15 amino acids. V lost 5 bases and J 6 bases, leaving 17 bases between the germline ends. Germline CDR1 reads SGHVS; CDR2 reads FQNEAQ.

The chain uses TRBV28 and TRBJ2-5; D gene unclear. Germline V gene lookup returns CDR1 MDHEN and CDR2 SYDVKM. The V and J ends lost 0 bases and 2 bases respectively, with 4 bases between them. This CDR3 comprises 13 residues. CDR3 coding DNA: TGTGCCAGCAGTTTATGGTATCAAGAGACCCAGTACTTC. This encodes CASSLWYQETQYF. Using reference TRBV28 and TRBJ2-5 for the parts outside the CDR3, the full variable domain is DVKVTQSSRYLVKRTGEKVFLECVQDMDHENMFWYRQDPGLGLRLIYFSYDVKMKEKGDIPEGYSVSREKKERFSLILESASTNQTSMYLCASSLWYQETQYFGPGTRLLVL.

This chain links TRBV7-9 with TRBJ2-5; TRBD2 agrees at 13 bases. The CDR3 covers 15 residues. With V trimmed by 2 bases and J by 4 bases, 1 base remained unmatched. Germline assignment: CDR1 SEHNR and CDR2 FQNEAQ (reference sequence). The CDR3 DNA follows: TGTGCCAGCAGCTTAAGACTAGCGGGAGGAGAGACCCAGTACTTC. It is translated as CASSLRLAGGETQYF.

This clone was seen more than once but under ten times. In nucleotides, the CDR3 is TGTGCCAGCAGCTCCCCCGGGACAGGGGACGAGCAGTACGTC. As protein: CASSSPGTGDEQYV. The chain is built from TRBV5-4 and TRBJ2-7; 10 bases map to TRBD1. CDR1 SGHNT and CDR2 YYREEE come from the germline V gene (reference sequence). The V and J ends lost 3 bases and 5 bases, in that order; junction bases with no gene match: 5. This CDR3 comprises 14 residues.